This T cell receptor (beta chain) was identified in a study of blood T cell repertoires in COVID-19. Whole-study context: The study drew acute and convalescent COVID-19 samples from the United States, Italy and Spain. Nucleic acid was either cDNA or gDNA, and it came from T cells, B-cell-depleted T cells, or PBMCs.

Original analysis: Counts of nucleated cells, estimated from reference gene primer amplification, were obtained. The assay was immunoSEQ multiplex PCR, and TCRdb's table has in-frame clones only and misses some. The D gene and trimming were derived from the DNA, and the V and J assignments and clone size from that table. This table holds about 160,000 clones, 65% to 80% found once. V was pared by 0 bases and J by 7 bases, with 10 bases between. This CDR3 contains 14 residues. Germline-derived CDR1 and CDR2 are LGHNA and YSLEER. The specimen was peripheral blood. The rearrangement uses TRBV4-3 and TRBJ1-5; D is unresolved. The TCR sequence derives from a man between 60 and 70 years old with acute or convalescent COVID-19. CDR3 sequence: CASSQDEGDQPQHF. In DNA, the CDR3 is TGCGCCAGCAGCCAAGATGAGGGAGACCAGCCCCAGCATTTT.